The 22 T cell receptor beta chains given below trace back to one sample, sequenced in a study of T cells expressing NK-cell markers. TCRdb reprocessed the 5' RACE reads and reports one entry per CDR3 protein, with no DNA. In all, the sample yields about 170,000 distinct CDR3 sequences. Sequences were obtained from blood T cells: a sorted CD56 or NKG2C T cell subset, CD4+ or CD8+ T cells, or bulk PBMC T cells (not recorded which). The receptors were gathered from a man aged 18-75 years in good health.

The CDR3 loop reads CASSSLAGRKNTEAFF. The V and J genes are TRBV27 and TRBJ1-1. Germline V lookup: CDR1 MNHEY, CDR2 SMNVEV (reference sequence). The CDR3 covers 16 residues.

The V gene is TRBV14, the J gene TRBJ2-5; with no DNA, the TCRdb D assignment of TRBD2 cannot be verified. This CDR3 spans 18 amino acids. Looked up from germline, CDR1 is SGHDN and CDR2 is FVKESK. The CDR3 here is CASSQDIETSGNQETQYF. The full variable domain, in which reference TRBV14 and TRBJ2-5 provide the parts outside the CDR3, is EAGVTQFPSHSVIEKGQTVTLRCDPISGHDNLYWYRRVMGKEIKFLLHFVKESKQDESGMPNNRFLAERTGGTYSTLKVQPAELEDSGVYFCASSQDIETSGNQETQYFGPGTRLLVL.

V gene TRBV4-2 combines with J gene TRBJ2-3; TCRdb's D call of TRBD2 is untestable without DNA. This CDR3 comprises 16 residues. The germline V gene encodes CDR1 LGHNA and CDR2 YNFKEQ. CDR3 sequence: CASSLTTSGGGHTQYF.

This chain's CDR3 is CASSWTTGGWVEQYF. This chain uses TRBV5-6 with TRBJ2-7; the TRBD1 assignment by TCRdb is unverifiable without DNA. The length of the CDR3 is 15 residues. Looked up from germline, CDR1 is SGHDT and CDR2 is YYEEEE.

The V gene is TRBV3-1, the J gene TRBJ1-2; the D gene TCRdb calls, TRBD1, cannot be checked with no DNA. Germline lookup yields CDR1 LGHDT and CDR2 YNNKEL (reference sequence). The CDR3 consists of 15 residues. The chain's CDR3 is CASSQEGTVVYGYTF.

V is TRBV7-2 and J is TRBJ2-1; without DNA, the TCRdb call of TRBD1 cannot be checked. Germline loops: CDR1 SGHTA, CDR2 FQGNSA. The CDR3 loop spans 15 amino acids. This chain's CDR3 is CASRETGWGYNEQFF. The entire variable domain, with the rest obtained from reference TRBV7-2 and TRBJ2-1, is as follows: GAGVSQSPSNKVTEKGKDVELRCDPISGHTALYWYRQSLGQGLEFLIYFQGNSAPDKSGLPSDRFSAERTGGSVSTLTIQRTQQEDSAVYLCASRETGWGYNEQFFGPGTRLTVL.

The CDR3 reads CSVSKGAGGPNEQFF. This chain uses TRBV29-1 with TRBJ2-1; TCRdb calls TRBD2, which cannot be checked without DNA. This CDR3 has 15 amino acids. Looked up from germline, CDR1 is SQVTM and CDR2 is ANQGSEA.

The CDR3 spells CATSDFWRSPGNTIYF. V is TRBV24-1 and J is TRBJ1-3. Germline V gives CDR1 KGHDR, CDR2 SFDVKD. This CDR3 is 16 amino acids long.

J is TRBJ2-5 and V is TRBV7-3. This CDR3 has 14 amino acids. Looked up from germline, CDR1 is SGHTA and CDR2 is FQGTGA. The CDR3 protein is CASSLHAGSETQYF.

This chain joins TRBV7-8 and TRBJ1-5; TCRdb's D gene call, TRBD1, goes unchecked for lack of DNA. The CDR3 loop spans 15 amino acids. In germline, CDR1 is SGHVS, CDR2 FQNEAQ. The CDR3 region is CASSPEWTGNQPQHF.

The V and J genes are TRBV27 and TRBJ2-1; checking the TCRdb D call of TRBD2 is not possible without DNA. Germline values: CDR1 MNHEY, CDR2 SMNVEV (reference sequence). The CDR3 is 15 residues long. The CDR3 sequence: CATTPVRGGDNEQFF.

The CDR3 spells CASRIWGGEGNQPQHF. The rearrangement joins TRBV5-6 to TRBJ1-5; TCRdb's D call of TRBD1 is untestable without DNA. Germline CDR1 is SGHDT and CDR2 is YYEEEE. The CDR3 covers 16 residues.

This rearrangement joins TRBV2 to TRBJ2-7; TCRdb's D gene call, TRBD2, goes unchecked for lack of DNA. This CDR3 has 18 amino acids. CDR1 is SNHLY, CDR2 FYNNEI, per germline. CDR3 sequence reads: CASSESLVTGATTYEQYF.

This sequence joins TRBV2 and TRBJ2-4. The V gene's germline CDR1 is SNHLY and CDR2 FYNNEI. CDR3 size: 12 residues. CDR3 region: CASSASKNIQYF.

The genes are TRBV11-2 and TRBJ2-3; TCRdb's assignment of TRBD2 cannot be checked, as there is no DNA. CDR1 SGHAT and CDR2 FQNNGV come from the germline V gene. This CDR3 has 15 amino acids. The CDR3 loop reads CASSLVGGERDTQYF. Drawing the rest from reference TRBV11-2 and TRBJ2-3, the complete variable domain is EAGVAQSPRYKIIEKRQSVAFWCNPISGHATLYWYQQILGQGPKLLIQFQNNGVVDDSQLPKDRFSAERLKGVDSTLKIQPAKLEDSAVYLCASSLVGGERDTQYFGPGTRLTVL.

This rearrangement joins TRBV12-3 or TRBV12-4 to TRBJ2-3; TCRdb's D call of TRBD2 is untestable without DNA. The CDR3 is 15 residues long. This CDR3 is CASSFSGGATDTQYF.

This sequence joins TRBV28 and TRBJ2-2; no DNA is available, so the TRBD1 call from TCRdb remains unchecked. CDR3 length: 15 residues. The germline gives CDR1 MDHEN, CDR2 SYDVKM. The CDR3 reads CASSWGTAYTGELFF.

The chain combines TRBV4-1 with TRBJ2-3; no DNA is available, so the TRBD2 call from TCRdb remains unchecked. The CDR3 totals 15 residues. Germline V gives CDR1 MGHRA, CDR2 YSYEKL. CDR3 in amino acids: CASSLSVEGTDTQYF.

The chain combines TRBV4-1 with TRBJ2-5; the TRBD2 assignment by TCRdb is unverifiable without DNA. This CDR3 region has 15 residues. Germline CDR1 reads MGHRA; CDR2 reads YSYEKL. The CDR3 sequence is CASSRTSGGQETQYF.

The J gene is TRBJ2-1, the V gene TRBV2. Germline V gene lookup returns CDR1 SNHLY and CDR2 FYNNEI. The CDR3 has 13 amino acids. CDR3 protein: CASRPTVSGEQFF. Full variable domain (missing parts from reference TRBV2 and TRBJ2-1): EPEVTQTPSHQVTQMGQEVILRCVPISNHLYFYWYRQILGQKVEFLVSFYNNEISEKSEIFDDQFSVERPDGSNFTLKIRSTKLEDSAMYFCASRPTVSGEQFFGPGTRLTVL.

The rearrangement links TRBV28 to TRBJ2-7; TCRdb reports TRBD1, a call that lacks DNA to check it against. The CDR3 covers 15 residues. Germline CDR1 and CDR2: MDHEN and SYDVKM. The CDR3 is CASSLPLRDLVVQYF.

The chain uses TRBV6-5 and TRBJ1-5. This CDR3 spans 14 amino acids. Germline lookup yields CDR1 MNHEY and CDR2 SVGAGI. The CDR3: CASSYSSFNQPQHF.